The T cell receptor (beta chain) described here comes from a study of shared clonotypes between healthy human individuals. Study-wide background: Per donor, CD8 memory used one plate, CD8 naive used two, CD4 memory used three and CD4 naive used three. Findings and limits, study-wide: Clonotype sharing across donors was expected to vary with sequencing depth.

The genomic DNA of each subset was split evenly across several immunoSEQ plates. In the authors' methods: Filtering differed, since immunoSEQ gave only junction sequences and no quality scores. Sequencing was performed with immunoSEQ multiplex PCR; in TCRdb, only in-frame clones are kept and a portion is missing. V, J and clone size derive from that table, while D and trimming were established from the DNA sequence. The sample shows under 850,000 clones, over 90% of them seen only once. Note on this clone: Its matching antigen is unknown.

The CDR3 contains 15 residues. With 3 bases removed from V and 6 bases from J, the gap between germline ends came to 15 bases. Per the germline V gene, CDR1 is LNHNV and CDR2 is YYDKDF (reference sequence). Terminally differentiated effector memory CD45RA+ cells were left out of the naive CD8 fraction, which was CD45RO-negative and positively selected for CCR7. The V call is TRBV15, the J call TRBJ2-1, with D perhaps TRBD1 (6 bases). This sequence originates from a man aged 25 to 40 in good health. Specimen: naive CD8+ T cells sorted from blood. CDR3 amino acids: CATSRGRGNANEQFF. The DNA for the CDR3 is TGTGCCACCAGCAGGGGCAGGGGCAACGCCAATGAGCAGTTCTTC.